This T cell receptor beta chain was recorded in a study of vaccination and CD4 T cells after COVID-19. Details on this clonotype: Its antigen is currently unknown.

Trimming took 4 bases from V and 5 from J, leaving 11 bases between them. Germline assignment: CDR1 LNHNV and CDR2 YYDKDF (reference sequence). The CDR3 length is 13 residues. Sequencing of the DNA from cultured CD4+ T cells was carried out with the Oncomine TCR Beta short-read assay. Each CDR3 protein gets one entry after TCRdb re-called the PCR reads with MiXCR. The repertoire has some 21,000 distinct CDR3 sequences, roughly 46% of them found once; the top ten carry about 13%. Time point meaning: late sampling 161 to 241 days after vaccination in a few convalescent patients. Treatment given: approximately 10-day PBMC culture with coronavirus spike peptide pools or control peptides (ViraFEST assay). ViraFEST sequenced TCRs after peptide-pool expansion of antigen-specific T cells. US Alpha, Beta and Delta variants postdated the positive PCR dates, which ran from March to December 2020.

The source was CD4+ T cells from blood, cultured in vitro, collected about 7 months after SARS-CoV-2 vaccination. The V call is TRBV15, the J call TRBJ1-2, with D possibly TRBD1 on 5 matching bases. The receptor comes from a human donor who had recovered from COVID-19. CDR3 nucleotides: TGTGCCACCAGCATCGGACAACCATATGGCTACACCTTC. Translated: CATSIGQPYGYTF.